This TCR beta chain appears in the sequencing data of a study of T cells in Graves' hyperthyroidism and ophthalmopathy. Overall study results and limits: The model predicted ophthalmopathy a median roughly six months before onset.

Progressors' blood was drawn at hyperthyroidism diagnosis, before ophthalmopathy symptoms. Details on this clonotype: Its target is not known. A much more abundant neighbour one base away suggests this may be a read error.

Amplification of TCR beta CDR3 regions used RNA as the template. In the first-round RT-PCR of the TCR CDR3, the HTBI primer set was used. TCRdb passed the multiplex PCR reads through MiXCR, listing each CDR3 protein once. The data contain a few hundred thousand distinct CDR3 sequences, 15% to 19% of them singletons. Germline CDR1 is SQVTM and CDR2 is ANQGSEA. V was cut by 3 bases and J by 4 bases, with 12 bases left in between. This CDR3 comprises 13 residues. The sample taken for sequencing was blood. The V gene is TRBV29-1, the J gene TRBJ1-1; D possibly corresponds to TRBD1 (5 bases). The origin of this receptor is a woman aged 18 to 35 with Graves' hyperthyroidism that later progressed to Graves' ophthalmopathy. The CDR3 nucleotides read TGCAGCGTTGAGCTCGCAGGGCGCACTGAAGCTTTCTTT. It encodes CSVELAGRTEAFF.